These T cell receptor beta chains were read from a single sample in a study of shared clonotypes between healthy human individuals. Generated by immunoSEQ multiplex PCR, the TCRdb table keeps only in-frame clones and is missing some. The sample carries over 2 million clones, approximately 90% recorded once. Source material: naive CD4+ T cells from PBMCs. These receptors came from a man in his late teens or twenties in good health. Some clones in this sample may be carry-over from other donors' samples. Each CDR3 is given without its conserved first and last residue. Some rows have no size entry. The others give once, few or many, or a class for an expanded clone.

CDR3aa: ASRVRQGWYEQY; j_gene: TRBJ2-7; v_gene: TRBV28; abundance: once
CDR3aa: ASSVLAGVSSTDTQY; j_gene: TRBJ2-3; v_gene: TRBV9; abundance: NA
CDR3aa: ASSETLEAF; j_gene: TRBJ1-1; v_gene: TRBV6-1; abundance: NA
CDR3aa: ASSPGTGGRTGELF; j_gene: TRBJ2-2; v_gene: TRBV5-6; abundance: NA
CDR3aa: ATSRGSGYEQY; j_gene: TRBJ2-7; v_gene: TRBV15; abundance: NA
CDR3aa: ASSVGGLAGSLGRDTGELF; j_gene: TRBJ2-2; v_gene: TRBV19; abundance: NA
CDR3aa: ASSQQNRVPDTQY; j_gene: TRBJ2-3; v_gene: TRBV11-2; abundance: NA
CDR3aa: ASSLAGGFTDTQY; j_gene: TRBJ2-3; v_gene: TRBV7-2; abundance: NA
CDR3aa: ASSHTRDSYEQY; j_gene: TRBJ2-7; v_gene: TRBV7-2; abundance: once
CDR3aa: ASSPDLSGVLETQY; j_gene: TRBJ2-5; v_gene: TRBV5-4; abundance: NA
CDR3aa: SVQRLLADEQF; j_gene: TRBJ2-1; v_gene: TRBV29-1; abundance: NA
CDR3aa: ASNNLAGQETQY; j_gene: TRBJ2-5; v_gene: TRBV5-5; abundance: NA
CDR3aa: ASSLAQGNEQY; j_gene: TRBJ2-7; v_gene: TRBV7-2; abundance: NA
CDR3aa: AWSPTSRLYEQY; j_gene: TRBJ2-7; v_gene: TRBV30; abundance: NA
CDR3aa: ASSEKGGPNMGEKLF; j_gene: TRBJ1-4; v_gene: TRBV6-4; abundance: NA
CDR3aa: SVVGGSYNEQF; j_gene: TRBJ2-1; v_gene: TRBV29-1; abundance: NA
CDR3aa: ASSFRGPVGSYEQY; j_gene: TRBJ2-7; v_gene: TRBV27; abundance: NA
CDR3aa: ASSGAGGGDSPPLH; j_gene: TRBJ1-6; v_gene: TRBV5-6; abundance: NA
CDR3aa: AWRRGAFRTEAF; j_gene: TRBJ1-1; v_gene: TRBV30; abundance: NA
CDR3aa: ASSYSIPGNYGYT; j_gene: TRBJ1-2; v_gene: TRBV6-6; abundance: NA
CDR3aa: ASSTSGANNQPQH; j_gene: TRBJ1-5; v_gene: TRBV7-2; abundance: once
CDR3aa: SVVAGGETQY; j_gene: TRBJ2-5; v_gene: TRBV29-1; abundance: NA
CDR3aa: ASSRQGAVTEAF; j_gene: TRBJ1-1; v_gene: TRBV6-5; abundance: NA
CDR3aa: ASSVVGSSNTEAF; j_gene: TRBJ1-1; v_gene: TRBV9; abundance: NA
CDR3aa: ASSLWASSYNEQF; j_gene: TRBJ2-1; v_gene: TRBV5-4; abundance: NA
CDR3aa: ASTGGGLGETQY; j_gene: TRBJ2-5; v_gene: TRBV19; abundance: NA
CDR3aa: ASSLRANVLYEQY; j_gene: TRBJ2-7; v_gene: TRBV7-6; abundance: NA
CDR3aa: ASSLVLVGNNEQF; j_gene: TRBJ2-1; v_gene: TRBV5-1; abundance: once
CDR3aa: ASSLERTVDTQY; j_gene: TRBJ2-3; v_gene: TRBV28; abundance: NA
CDR3aa: ASSSTEETQY; j_gene: TRBJ2-5; v_gene: TRBV2; abundance: NA
CDR3aa: ASSPSRGSSYEQY; j_gene: TRBJ2-7; v_gene: TRBV5-8; abundance: NA
CDR3aa: ASSSAGSPWEKLF; j_gene: TRBJ1-4; v_gene: TRBV6-5; abundance: NA
CDR3aa: ASSLDGTGYGYT; j_gene: TRBJ1-2; v_gene: TRBV28; abundance: NA
CDR3aa: ASNGQGAYPNYGYT; j_gene: TRBJ1-2; v_gene: TRBV2; abundance: NA
CDR3aa: ASSRPPGRANEKLF; j_gene: TRBJ1-4; v_gene: TRBV28; abundance: NA
CDR3aa: ASNRGGGVSTQY; j_gene: TRBJ2-5; v_gene: TRBV6-1; abundance: once
CDR3aa: ASSLVTGTLEQY; j_gene: TRBJ2-7; v_gene: TRBV5-4; abundance: NA
CDR3aa: ASLISQGRCEQY; j_gene: TRBJ2-7; v_gene: TRBV7-3; abundance: NA
CDR3aa: ASSGTSGSEAF; j_gene: TRBJ1-1; v_gene: TRBV9; abundance: NA
CDR3aa: ASSEYGAAQY; j_gene: TRBJ2-5; v_gene: TRBV25-1; abundance: NA
CDR3aa: ASSLDDRENTEAF; j_gene: TRBJ1-1; v_gene: TRBV27; abundance: NA
CDR3aa: ASSYSPWGEETQY; j_gene: TRBJ2-5; v_gene: TRBV6-5; abundance: NA
CDR3aa: ASSQNWGVEETQY; j_gene: TRBJ2-5; v_gene: TRBV6-4; abundance: NA
CDR3aa: ASSPGTAYNEQF; j_gene: TRBJ2-1; v_gene: TRBV7-3; abundance: NA
CDR3aa: ASSLTGLGYGYT; j_gene: TRBJ1-2; v_gene: TRBV7-2; abundance: NA
CDR3aa: ASSLPVGLAGPISSYNEQF; j_gene: TRBJ2-1; v_gene: TRBV5-1; abundance: NA
CDR3aa: AWKREREETQY; j_gene: TRBJ2-5; v_gene: TRBV30; abundance: NA
CDR3aa: ASSFMGQGTRGYT; j_gene: TRBJ1-2; v_gene: TRBV5-8; abundance: NA
CDR3aa: ASSVDGGVYNEQF; j_gene: TRBJ2-1; v_gene: TRBV9; abundance: NA
CDR3aa: ASWQGARGEQY; j_gene: TRBJ2-7; v_gene: TRBV23-1; abundance: NA
CDR3aa: ASRSPGLANYEQY; j_gene: TRBJ2-7; v_gene: TRBV28; abundance: NA
CDR3aa: ASSSGGGADTEAF; j_gene: TRBJ1-1; v_gene: TRBV28; abundance: NA
CDR3aa: ASSFTSGNTGELF; j_gene: TRBJ2-2; v_gene: TRBV11-2; abundance: NA
CDR3aa: ASSTNQWQGILHGYT; j_gene: TRBJ1-2; v_gene: TRBV28; abundance: NA
CDR3aa: ASSTLAGAQETQY; j_gene: TRBJ2-5; v_gene: TRBV25-1; abundance: NA
CDR3aa: ASSSANTGELF; j_gene: TRBJ2-2; v_gene: TRBV28; abundance: NA
CDR3aa: ASSLVGKNIQY; j_gene: TRBJ2-4; v_gene: TRBV5-7; abundance: NA
CDR3aa: ASSLAGQARNTEAF; j_gene: TRBJ1-1; v_gene: TRBV5-1; abundance: NA
CDR3aa: ASSPPGLQYNEQF; j_gene: TRBJ2-1; v_gene: TRBV6-1; abundance: NA
CDR3aa: ASSVARLADSTDTQY; j_gene: TRBJ2-3; v_gene: TRBV9; abundance: NA